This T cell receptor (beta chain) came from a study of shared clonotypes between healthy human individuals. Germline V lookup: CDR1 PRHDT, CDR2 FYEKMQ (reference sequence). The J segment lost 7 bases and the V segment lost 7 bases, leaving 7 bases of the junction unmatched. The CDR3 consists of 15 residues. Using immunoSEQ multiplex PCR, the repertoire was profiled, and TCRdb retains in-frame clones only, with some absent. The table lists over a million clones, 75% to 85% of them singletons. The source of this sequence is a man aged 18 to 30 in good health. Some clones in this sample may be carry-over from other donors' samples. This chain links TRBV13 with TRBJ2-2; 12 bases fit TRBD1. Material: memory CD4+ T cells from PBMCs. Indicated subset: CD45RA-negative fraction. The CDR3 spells CASTGTGGAIGELFF. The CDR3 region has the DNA TGTGCCAGCACTGGGACAGGGGGCGCGATCGGGGAGCTGTTTTTT.